This T cell receptor (beta chain) was captured by sequencing in a study of control samples from healthy donors and cancer patients. Germline loops: CDR1 LNHDA, CDR2 SQIVND (reference sequence). With 9 bases removed from V and 1 base from J, the gap between germline ends came to 13 bases. This CDR3 region has 15 residues. TCRdb's table, derived via immunoSEQ multiplex PCR, lists solely in-frame clones and lacks some. The sample holds 170,000 or so clones, 75% to 95% seen once. This sequence originates from a woman aged 40 to 50 in good health. Sequencing was carried out using blood. This chain joins TRBV19 and TRBJ2-6; D gene ambiguous. The CDR3 here is CASALFASGANVLTF. The CDR3 region has the DNA TGTGCCAGCGCCCTATTCGCTTCTGGGGCCAACGTCCTGACTTTC.